The clone carrying this T cell receptor beta chain was picked up a small number of times. Its specificity is not known. Trimming stripped 1 base from V and 6 bases from J, with 6 bases between. CDR1 PRHDT and CDR2 FYEKMQ come from the germline V gene (reference sequence). The CDR3 covers 12 residues. These data are taken from a study of CD8+ T cells in alopecia areata. Study-level information: Patients received oral tofacitinib, 5 to 10 mg twice daily, for moderate-to-severe alopecia areata.

Findings and limits, study-wide: In blood and scalp, many expanded lesional clones persisted during tofacitinib. When scalp samples are sequenced, resident alphabeta T cells of normal skin are also captured. Between patients, shared TCR sequences were less clear than in mice. This was possibly due in part to HLA diversity in the patient population.

The sample's treatment: oral pan-JAK inhibitor, 5-10 mg twice daily. RNA extraction and reverse transcription yielded cDNA as sequencing template. Measured with immunoSEQ multiplex PCR; TCRdb has only the in-frame clones, and not every one. The top ten clones hold roughly 0.45% of a sample with about 210,000 clones, approximately 38% of them seen once. This chain connects TRBV13 to TRBJ1-2; D is unclear. The sequencing used CD4+ T cells sorted from blood, collected at week 34, from a patient treated with tofacitinib. This clonotype was sampled from a human donor with alopecia areata. CDR3 bases: TGTGCCAGCAGCTTAGAGGGTAATGGCTACACCTTC. Translation: CASSLEGNGYTF.